This T cell receptor beta chain was observed in a study of T cell changes during pregnancy in multiple sclerosis. This CDR3 spans 17 amino acids. Germline V gene data show CDR1 as SGHTA and CDR2 as FQGTGA. Losses at the gene ends were 2 bases for V and 2 bases for J; bases not matched to a gene: 6. The assay was immunoSEQ multiplex PCR, and TCRdb's table has in-frame clones only and misses some. The table includes around 58,000 clones, roughly 90% detected once. Source: peripheral blood, taken before pregnancy. The genes are TRBV7-3 and TRBJ2-2; 9 bases match TRBD1. The sequence was obtained from a female donor with multiple sclerosis, enrolled in a pregnancy study. DNA for the CDR3: TGTGCCAGCAGCTTAGTGTCGGGACAGGGAAACACCGGGGAGCTGTTTTTT. Translated: CASSLVSGQGNTGELFF.